This T cell receptor beta chain was identified in a study of T-cell memory formation after mild COVID-19 (dated by TCRdb to the early 2020s). Looking at the study overall: TCR sequence clusters from the two donors were found to be largely donor specific. T-cell clones expanding and contracting after mild COVID-19 in a couple of donors were tracked by longitudinal TCRalpha and TCRbeta repertoire sequencing. Two young, previously healthy adult volunteers, one female and one male, were included in the cohort. The study at large found these results: Some responding clones were detected in pre-infection memory, which suggested that pre-existing cross-reactive memory T cells had joined the SARS-CoV-2 response. Contracting CD4+ clones appeared mostly in the CM and EM memory subsets, whereas CD8+ clones were enriched in EMRA. Clones that contracted from day 15 to 85 showed balanced CD4/CD8 phenotypes, whereas a second wave of clones that expanded from day 15 to 37 leaned towards CD4+. SARS-CoV-2 specificity was not confirmed for the second-wave clones peaking on day 37. The study covered only a couple of mild cases, and larger cohorts including severe cases with pre-infection samples were considered necessary.

Based on the germline V gene (reference sequence), the CDR1 and CDR2 sequences are LGHDT and YNNKEL. V is pruned by 3 bases and J by 7 bases, leaving 9 bases of the junction without a gene match. Including the terminal cysteine and phenylalanine, the CDR3 comprises 16 residues. Only the CDR3 portion is preserved as DNA: 48 bases, with reading frame beginning at the first base. This clonotype was seen a handful of times. Which antigen it targets is not known. No per-base quality is available; no much larger clone lies one base away. Ficoll-Paque density gradient centrifugation was used to isolate PBMCs. The sequencer listed for this sample is Illumina NovaSeq 6000. Using 5'RACE with constant-segment primers, TCRalpha and TCRbeta cDNA libraries were constructed, with sample barcodes and unique molecular identifiers added in the process. RNA was extracted from every sample with Trizol reagent. Library amplification was performed in two PCR steps, and a second sample barcode and Illumina TruSeq adapters were introduced in the second step. The libraries were sequenced on an Illumina NovaSeq using 2 x 150 bp paired-end reads. Per the authors' processing: Reads were demultiplexed and collapsed into UMI-guided consensus sequences with migec v1.2.7. Using mixcr v2.1.11, UMI consensuses were aligned to TRA and TRB V and J templates and then assembled into clonotypes. A clonotype was counted as expanded or contracted only when both edgeR and NoisET called the clonotype significant, with the noise models trained on biological replicates. edgeR calls used a false discovery rate-adjusted p below 0.01 and a log2 fold-change threshold of 1. As an exploratory analysis of dynamics, max-normalized trajectories of the 1000 most abundant clonotypes were examined by PCA with hierarchical clustering. Separately sequenced CD4+ and CD8+ repertoires were used to assign the CD4 or CD8 phenotype of responding clones. TCRdb trimmed the raw reads at Q25, called clones with MiXCR and kept productive beta chains. Rows with one shared CDR3 protein collapse into an entry with the most common genes and DNA. The V and J calls here are based on TCRdb, not the publication. Counted in this sample were hundreds of thousands of distinct CDR3 sequences; 25% of them appeared once. The ten largest account for about an eighth of the sample.

The receptor was isolated from an adult woman who had mild COVID-19 (a few samples of this study predate the infection). The sample titles of this study are shuffled in the database, so cell type and time point are left out; the donor was told from shared clones. This chain is built from TRBV3-1 and TRBJ2-1, with 10 junctional bases fitting TRBD2. The sequenced material came from PBMCs or a T cell subset sorted from them (not recorded which). For the CDR3, the sequence is CASSHLGAGGLNEQFF. In nucleotides, the sequence is TGTGCCAGCAGCCATTTGGGAGCGGGGGGGCTGAATGAGCAGTTCTTC.